This T cell receptor beta chain was documented in a study of control samples from healthy donors and cancer patients. V was clipped by 11 bases and J by 5 bases, with 15 bases between them. Per the germline V gene, CDR1 is WNHNN and CDR2 is SYGVQD (reference sequence). This CDR3 has 12 residues. This table comes from immunoSEQ multiplex PCR, and its TCRdb copy is limited to in-frame clones, with some not included. The repertoire has about 100,000 clones, 80% to 95% of them found once; the top ten carry over 8%. The source material was blood. This receptor was taken from a man between 18 and 29 years old in good health. The rearrangement joins TRBV10-1 to TRBJ2-5; tentative D call: TRBD1 (6 bases). The CDR3 bases are TGCGCCGCGACAGGTTGTAGGGAGACCCAGTACTTC. Translating it yields CAATGCRETQYF.